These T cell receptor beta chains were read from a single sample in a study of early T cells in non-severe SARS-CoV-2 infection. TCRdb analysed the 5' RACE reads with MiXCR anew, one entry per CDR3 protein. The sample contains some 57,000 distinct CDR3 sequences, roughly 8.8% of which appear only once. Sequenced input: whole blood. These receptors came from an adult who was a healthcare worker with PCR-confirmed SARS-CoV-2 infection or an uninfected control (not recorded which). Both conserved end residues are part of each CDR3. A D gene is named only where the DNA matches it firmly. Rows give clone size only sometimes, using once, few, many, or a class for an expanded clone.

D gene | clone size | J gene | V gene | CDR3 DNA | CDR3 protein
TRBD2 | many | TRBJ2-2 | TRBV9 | TGTGCCAGTAGCGGGGGCCAGAACACCGGGGAGCTGTTTTTT | CASSGGQNTGELFF
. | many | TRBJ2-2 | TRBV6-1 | TGTGCCAGCAGTGAAGACAGAATATACGGGGAGCTGTTTTTT | CASSEDRIYGELFF
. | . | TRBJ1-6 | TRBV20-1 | TGCAGTGCTAGTAACTCCTATAATTCACCCCTCCATTTT | CSASNSYNSPLHF
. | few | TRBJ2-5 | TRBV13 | TGTGCCAGCAGCGCCCTCCAAGAGACCCAGTACTTC | CASSALQETQYF
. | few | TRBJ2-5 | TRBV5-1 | TGCGCCAGCAGCTTGGTCGCAGACCAAGAGACCCAGTACTTC | CASSLVADQETQYF
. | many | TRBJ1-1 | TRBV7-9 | TGTGCCAGCAGCTCTGACTGGGGGGCTGAAGCTTTCTTT | CASSSDWGAEAFF
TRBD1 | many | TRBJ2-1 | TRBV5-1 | TGCGCCAGCAGCTTGGTATACACAGGGGGACGAAGTGAGCAGTTCTTC | CASSLVYTGGRSEQFF
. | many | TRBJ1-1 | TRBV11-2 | . | CASSFGNGKAFF
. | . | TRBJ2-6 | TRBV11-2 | TGTGCCAGCAGCACAGCCGGGGCCAACGTCCTGACTTTC | CASSTAGANVLTF
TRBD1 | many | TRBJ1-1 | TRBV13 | TGTGCCAGCAGCTCCTTACAGTCGAGACAGGGAAGGGTGGATGAAGCTTTCTTT | CASSSLQSRQGRVDEAFF
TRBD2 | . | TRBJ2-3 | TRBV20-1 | TGCAGTGCTAGTACCGGGACTACCGGGGCAGATACGCAGTATTTT | CSASTGTTGADTQYF
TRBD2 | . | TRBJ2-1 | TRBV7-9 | TGTGCCAGCAGCTCCCTAGCGGGGGGGCTGGGGGAGCAGTTCTTC | CASSSLAGGLGEQFF
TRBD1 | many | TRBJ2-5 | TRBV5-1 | TGCGCCAGCAGCCGGGGACAGGGGGCCCAAGAGACCCAGTACTTC | CASSRGQGAQETQYF
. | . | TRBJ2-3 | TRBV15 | TGTGCCACCAGCAACGGGGACAGCACAGATACGCAGTATTTT | CATSNGDSTDTQYF
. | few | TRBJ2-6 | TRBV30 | TGTGCCTGGAGTGTATTTGGGGCCAACGTCCTGACTTTT | CAWSVFGANVLTF
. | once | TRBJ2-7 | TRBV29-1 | TGCAGCGTTGCGAATGGGCTTGGGGGCTTCTACGAGCAGTACTTC | CSVANGLGGFYEQYF
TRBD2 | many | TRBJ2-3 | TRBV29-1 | TGCAGCGTCCAGGAGGATCCGCGGGGGACAGATACGCAGTATTTT | CSVQEDPRGTDTQYF
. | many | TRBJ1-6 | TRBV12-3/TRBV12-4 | TGTGCCAGCAGCAGCTCGTATTCACCCCTCCACTTT | CASSSSYSPLHF
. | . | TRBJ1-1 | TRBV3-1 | TGTGCCAGCAGCCAAGAGAGGGGGAGATCTGAAGCTTTCTTT | CASSQERGRSEAFF
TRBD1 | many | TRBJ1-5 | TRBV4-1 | TGCGCCAGCAGCCGCGGGGGACAGGTTAATCAGCCCCAGCATTTT | CASSRGGQVNQPQHF
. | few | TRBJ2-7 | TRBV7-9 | TGTGCCAGCAGCTACTCCGTAAGGTCCGAGCAGTACTTC | CASSYSVRSEQYF
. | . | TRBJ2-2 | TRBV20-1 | TGCAGTGCGGGACCTCTCCCGAACACCGGGGAGCTGTTTTTT | CSAGPLPNTGELFF
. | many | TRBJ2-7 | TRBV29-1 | TGCAGCGTCGGGGGACGAGAGCAGTACTTC | CSVGGREQYF
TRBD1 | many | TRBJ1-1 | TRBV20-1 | TGCAGTGCTAGTCGAAACAGGGGGCGCACTGAAGCTTTCTTT | CSASRNRGRTEAFF
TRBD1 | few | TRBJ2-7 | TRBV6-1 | TGTGCCAAGCACCCCTTCCGGGACAGGGGGGACTACGAGCAGTACTTC | CAKHPFRDRGDYEQYF
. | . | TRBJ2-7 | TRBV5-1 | TGCGCCAGCAGATTAAACCCGGGACAATCGTCTTACGAGCAGTACTTC | CASRLNPGQSSYEQYF
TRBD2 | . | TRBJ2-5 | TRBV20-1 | TGCAGTGCTAGAGACTTCAAACTCACTAGCGGGGAAGAGACCCAGTACTTC | CSARDFKLTSGEETQYF
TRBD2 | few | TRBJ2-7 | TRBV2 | TGTGCCAGCAGTAGGACTAGCGGGGGGCGTCGCTGGAACCACGAGCAGTACTTC | CASSRTSGGRRWNHEQYF
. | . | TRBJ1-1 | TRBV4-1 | TGCGCCAGCAGCACTTTTGAGAAGTCAGGGAGGACTGAAGCTTTCTTT | CASSTFEKSGRTEAFF
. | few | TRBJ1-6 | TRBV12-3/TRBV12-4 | TGTGCCAGCAGTTTAGGGGTGCCACCCCTCCACTTT | CASSLGVPPLHF
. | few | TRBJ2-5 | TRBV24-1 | TGTGCCACCAGTGATTCTGGGGGAGAGACCCAGTACTTC | CATSDSGGETQYF
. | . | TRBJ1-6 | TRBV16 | TGTGTCAGCTCACTTGGGCGGCTTGCGTATTCACCCCTCCACTTT | CVSSLGRLAYSPLHF
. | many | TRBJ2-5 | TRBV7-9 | TGTGCCAGCAGCTTAGCCGGGACTCAAGAGACCCAGTACTTC | CASSLAGTQETQYF
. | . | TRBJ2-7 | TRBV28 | TGTGCCAGCAGTCGGTACACGATCTACGAGCAGTACTTC | CASSRYTIYEQYF
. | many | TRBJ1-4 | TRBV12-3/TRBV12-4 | TGTGCCAGCAGTTTCCGTACAACTAATGAAAAACTGTTTTTT | CASSFRTTNEKLFF
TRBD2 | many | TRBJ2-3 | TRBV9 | TGTGCCAGCAGCGTAACTAGCGGGGGACGCACAGATACGCAGTATTTT | CASSVTSGGRTDTQYF
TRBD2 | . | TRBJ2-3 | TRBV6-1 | TGTGCCAGCAGTGAGCAGCGGGAGGATACGCAGTATTTT | CASSEQREDTQYF